This entry concerns a single T cell receptor beta chain. Its cognate antigen is unknown. These data are taken from a study of PD-1 blockade in classical Hodgkin lymphoma. TCRdb's table, derived via immunoSEQ multiplex PCR, lists solely in-frame clones and lacks some. This table holds some 10,000 clones, 74% found once. The study, taken as a whole, reports: CD4+ but not CD8+ TCR diversity rose significantly by C4D1. The study reported lower baseline TCR diversity in newly diagnosed patients than in healthy donors.

Time point in this sample: cycle 4 day 1 (C4D1), after 6 weeks of nivolumab. Every single patient, without exception, relapsed after autologous stem cell transplantation, and brentuximab vedotin exposure varied. CD8+ T cell isolation from thawed PBMCs was performed by magnetic negative selection. The sequence was obtained from a human donor with classical Hodgkin lymphoma. The sequences come from CD8+ T cells from blood, collected before the fourth cycle of nivolumab.

The chain's CDR3 is CASHGGNEQFF. DNA of the CDR3: TGTGCCAGCCACGGAGGGAATGAGCAGTTCTTC. The rearrangement links TRBV2 to TRBJ2-1; TRBD2 might be the D (6 bases). Germline CDR1 is SNHLY and CDR2 is FYNNEI. V gave up 8 bases and J gave up 7 bases, with 9 bases separating them. This CDR3 is built from 11 residues.